These 20 T cell receptor beta chains were all obtained from the same sample, sequenced in a study of tumor-infiltrating lymphocytes in primary liver carcinoma. Starting material of 500 ng total RNA yielded TCR beta cDNA via a constant-region primer. Three nested multiplex PCR rounds of slightly modified ARM-PCR generated TCR beta libraries. A C-beta reverse primer and TRBV1-TRBV30 forward primers served in each of the first two PCR rounds, at 10 cycles apiece. TCRdb reprocessed the multiplex PCR reads with MiXCR, giving one entry per CDR3 protein. The sample has some 190,000 distinct CDR3 sequences; 85% are singletons. RNA and DNA were co-extracted from about 19-30 mg of unsorted bulk tissue. Sequencing input: tumor tissue from primary liver carcinoma. These receptors came from a man between 40 and 49 years old with primary liver carcinoma and hepatitis B virus infection.

In this sample, this clonotype turned up once. Compared with germline, one end of the junction differs, possibly owing to a read error. The chain carries TRBV6-5 and TRBJ1-2; no clear D gene. The germline V gene encodes CDR1 MNHEY and CDR2 SVGAGI. CDR3 size: 16 residues. CDR3 region: CANSFGVGVVNYGYIF. CDR3 bases: TGTGCCAACAGTTTCGGGGTCGGGGTCGTCAACTATGGCTACATCTTC.

V gene TRBV29-1 combines with J gene TRBJ2-3; D is perhaps TRBD2 (6 bases). Trimming shortened V by 1 base and J by 2 bases, and 13 bases separated the two germline ends. The CDR3 runs 15 residues. Germline V gene lookup returns CDR1 SQVTM and CDR2 ANQGSEA. The CDR3 spells CSVEGGTGTTDTQYF. CDR3 DNA: TGCAGCGTTGAAGGCGGGACCGGCACCACAGATACGCAGTATTTT.

The genes are TRBV6-5 and TRBJ2-7, with 10 bases lining up with TRBD2. CDR3 length equals 14 residues. The germline gives CDR1 MNHEY, CDR2 SVGAGI. V lost 5 bases, J lost 5 bases, and 6 bases stayed unmatched. Here the CDR3 DNA reads TGTGCCAGCAGTGGGACTAGCGTGGCCCACGAGCAGTACTTC. The encoded protein is CASSGTSVAHEQYF.

Details on this clonotype: The CDR3 carries no conserved terminal phenylalanine or tryptophan, so it likely arises from a read error. The chain couples TRBV28 to TRBJ2-1; TRBD2 is a possible D gene (6 bases). The CDR3 extends over 13 amino acids. The V and J ends lost 6 bases and 9 bases respectively, with 15 bases between them. CDR1 and CDR2 (germline): MDHEN, SYDVKM. CDR3 in amino acids: CASSLGTGGEQFL. The CDR3 bases are TGTGCCAGCAGCCTCGGGACTGGCGGTGAGCAGTTCCTC.

V usage is TRBV5-1 and J usage is TRBJ2-5, with TRBD1 matching over 9 bases. V was clipped by 5 bases and J by 2 bases; unmatched bases: 7. The germline V gene has CDR1 SGHRS and CDR2 YFSETQ. The length of the CDR3 is 15 residues. CDR3 protein: CASSQTGGVQETQYF. The CDR3 DNA sequence: TGCGCCAGCAGTCAGACAGGGGGAGTACAAGAGACCCAGTACTTC.

Comments on this clonotype: Sequence at one end of the junction differs from germline and may be a read error. The chain recombines TRBV11-3 with TRBJ2-2; no clear D gene. Germline lookup yields CDR1 SGHNT and CDR2 YENEEA. This CDR3 has 14 residues. CDR3: CASSLDANTRELFF. The CDR3 DNA follows: TGTGCCAGCAGTTTAGACGCGAACACCAGGGAGCTGTTTTTT.

A remark on this clonotype: Relative to the germline gene, one junction end is altered; a read error may explain this. V usage is TRBV29-1 and J usage is TRBJ1-1, with TRBD1 identical over 9 bases. Germline loops: CDR1 SQVTM, CDR2 ANQGSEA. CDR3 length equals 14 residues. The CDR3 protein is CSVTGGAMNTEAFF. The CDR3, as DNA: TGCAGCGTGACAGGGGGTGCAATGAATACTGAAGCTTTCTTT.

Concerning this clonotype: The germline gene is not matched at one end of the junction; a read error may be the cause. The chain is built from TRBV12-3 or TRBV12-4 and TRBJ2-1, with D perhaps assigned TRBD1 or TRBD2 (7 bases each). This CDR3 contains 13 residues. The CDR3 nucleotides read TGTGCCAGCAGCCAGGGGGGGATGGATGATCAGTTCTTC. Protein: CASSQGGMDDQFF.

This sequence joins TRBV11-3 and TRBJ2-5; 10 nucleotides align to TRBD2. Trimming cost V 5 bases and J 5 bases; bases outside gene matches: 11. Germline V gene lookup returns CDR1 SGHNT and CDR2 YENEEA. The CDR3 runs 16 residues. Written as DNA, the CDR3 is TGTGCCAGCAGCACAGGATCTAGCGGGAGCGCGGAGACCCAGTACTTC. This gives the protein CASSTGSSGSAETQYF.

Note on this clonotype: An end of the junction differs from the germline gene, which may be a read error. The chain couples TRBV6-5 to TRBJ2-5; D is tentatively TRBD1 or TRBD2 (6 bases each). Germline-derived CDR1 and CDR2 are MNHEY and SVGAGI. This CDR3 is built from 13 residues. CDR3 in amino acids: CARSFPGAETQYF. The CDR3 DNA sequence: TGTGCCAGGAGTTTCCCGGGGGCGGAGACCCAGTACTTC.

In the case of this clonotype: At one of its ends the junction is not consistent with the germline gene, which may arise from a read error. The chain is built from TRBV11-2 and TRBJ2-5, with unresolved D. Germline V gives CDR1 SGHAT, CDR2 FQNNGV. The CDR3 covers 12 residues. Here the CDR3 reads CASSLEDVAQNF. The CDR3 nucleotides read TGTGCCAGTAGTCTAGAGGATGTGGCCCAGAACTTC.

This clonotype occurred a few times. One junction end disagrees with the germline gene, perhaps due to a read error. The chain joins TRBV29-1 to TRBJ2-3; D gene ambiguous. The CDR3 length is 13 residues. Germline V CDR1 and CDR2: SQVTM, ANQGSEA. The CDR3 bases are TGCAGCGTTTTACGCGGCAACACAAATACGCAGTATTTT. Encoded protein: CSVLRGNTNTQYF.

A note on this clonotype: Given the absence of the conserved phenylalanine or tryptophan at the CDR3 end, a read error is likely. V and J are TRBV11-1 and TRBJ2-3; 10 bases line up with TRBD2. The CDR3 is 15 amino acids. Losses at the gene ends were 11 bases for V and 3 bases for J; bases not matched to a gene: 11. Germline loops: CDR1 SGHAT, CDR2 FQDESV (reference sequence). The DNA for the CDR3 is TGTGCCGGCACCTTTAGCGGGAGGCAGACAGATACGCAGTATTCT. It translates to CAGTFSGRQTDTQYS.

This clonotype was observed at least ten times. The chain recombines TRBV5-5 with TRBJ1-2; tentative D call: TRBD1 (5 bases). Trimming removed 4 bases from V and 4 bases from J, with 17 bases in between. Germline assignment: CDR1 SGHKS and CDR2 YYEKEE (reference sequence). The CDR3 runs to 15 residues. The CDR3 sequence: CASSIRPRGSYGYTF. The CDR3 nucleotides read TGTGCCAGCAGCATTCGGCCTCGGGGGAGCTATGGCTACACCTTC.

About this clonotype itself: Because it lacks the conserved phenylalanine or tryptophan at the end, this CDR3 is likely a read error. The rearrangement joins TRBV6-5 to TRBJ2-7; 7 bases fit TRBD2. Germline V gives CDR1 MNHEY, CDR2 SVGAGI. The CDR3 spans 15 residues. CDR3 DNA sequence: TGTGCAAGCAGTTGGACTAGTGGGAGCTCCTACGAGCAGTACTTA. As protein: CASSWTSGSSYEQYL.

Note on this clonotype: An end of the junction does not agree with germline; a read error may underlie this. The chain employs TRBV5-4 and TRBJ2-5, with TRBD2 matching 10 bases. Germline V lookup: CDR1 SGHNT, CDR2 YYREEE (reference sequence). This CDR3 comprises 16 residues. As DNA, the CDR3 is TGTGCCATCAGCTTGAGGACTAGCGGAGCCCAGGAGACCCAGTACTTC. It yields the protein CAISLRTSGAQETQYF. The variable domain in full, with the rest retrieved from reference TRBV5-4 and TRBJ2-5, is ETGVTQSPTHLIKTRGQQVTLRCSSQSGHNTVSWYQQALGQGPQFIFQYYREEENGRGNFPPRFSGLQFPNYSSELNVNALELDDSALYLCAISLRTSGAQETQYFGPGTRLLVL.

Note on this clonotype: Mismatch with germline at one junction end may stem from a read error. This chain uses TRBV29-1 with TRBJ2-5, with TRBD2 matching over 8 bases. The germline gives CDR1 SQVTM, CDR2 ANQGSEA. The CDR3 spans 15 residues. The CDR3 DNA reads as TGCAGCGTTGGTGGGACTAGTGGGAGTAGGGAGACCCAGTGCTTC. The encoded protein is CSVGGTSGSRETQCF.

Concerning this clonotype: Because the CDR3 is missing its conserved closing phenylalanine or tryptophan, this is likely a read error. J is TRBJ2-6 and V is TRBV7-8; 8 positions match TRBD2. The CDR3 is made up of 17 amino acids. Losses at the gene ends were 1 base for V and 2 bases for J; bases not matched to a gene: 4. Germline CDR1 SGHVS, CDR2 FQNEAQ. The CDR3 DNA sequence: TGTGCCAGCAGCTTAGACGGGAGGGTGGCTGGGGCCAACGTCCTGACTATC. Protein sequence: CASSLDGRVAGANVLTI.

A word on this clonotype: A junction end diverges from the germline sequence, so it may reflect a read error. The chain joins TRBV11-1 to TRBJ2-3; D is possibly TRBD1 or TRBD2 (5 bases each). CDR1 is SGHAT, CDR2 FQDESV, per germline (reference sequence). The CDR3 extends over 19 amino acids. CDR3 DNA sequence: TGTGCCAGCAGTTCTGGGGGAAGCTCTGTTGGAGCCCGCATAGATACGCAATATTTT. Translating it yields CASSSGGSSVGARIDTQYF.

This clonotype was detected only once. A read error may produce the germline difference seen at one junction end. The chain carries TRBV29-1 and TRBJ2-2; TRBD2 aligns across 9 bases. CDR3 length: 15 residues. Per the germline V gene, CDR1 is SQVTM and CDR2 is ANQGSEA. CDR3 DNA sequence: TGCAGCGTTGGGACTAGCGCGGCGAACACACGGGAGCCGTTTTTT. Encoded protein: CSVGTSAANTREPFF.